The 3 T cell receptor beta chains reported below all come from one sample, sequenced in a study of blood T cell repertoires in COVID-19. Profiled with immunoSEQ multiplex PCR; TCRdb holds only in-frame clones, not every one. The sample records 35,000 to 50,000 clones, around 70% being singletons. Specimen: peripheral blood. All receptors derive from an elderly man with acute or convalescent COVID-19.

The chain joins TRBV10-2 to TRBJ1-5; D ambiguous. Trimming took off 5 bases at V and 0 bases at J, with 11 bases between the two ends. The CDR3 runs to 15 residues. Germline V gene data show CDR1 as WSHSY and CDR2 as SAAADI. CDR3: CASSLEDYSNQPQHF. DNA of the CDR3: TGCGCCAGCAGTCTTGAGGATTATAGCAATCAGCCCCAGCATTTT.

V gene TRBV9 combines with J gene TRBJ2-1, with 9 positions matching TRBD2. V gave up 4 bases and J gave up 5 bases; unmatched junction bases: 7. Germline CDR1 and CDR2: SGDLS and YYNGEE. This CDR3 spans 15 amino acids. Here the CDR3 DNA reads TGTGCCAGCAGCCCCCATGTAGCGGGAGACAATGAGCAGTTCTTC. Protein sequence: CASSPHVAGDNEQFF.

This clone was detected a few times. The CDR3: CASRLSGQGTLCGANVLTF. For the CDR3, the DNA is TGTGCAAGTCGTTTAAGTGGACAGGGGACGCTCTGTGGGGCCAACGTCCTGACTTTC. The chain combines TRBV12-2 with TRBJ2-6; the table's D call TRBD1 went unverified against the DNA. TRBV12-2 is a pseudogene segment. The CDR3 totals 19 residues.